These T cell receptor beta chains were read from a single sample in a study of radiotherapy plus CTLA-4 blockade in lung cancer. TCRdb's copy holds only in-frame clones and misses some; the assay was immunoSEQ multiplex PCR. This table has more than 65,000 clones, around 86% appearing once. The sequencing used peripheral blood, collected from a patient treated with radiotherapy plus ipilimumab. The origin of the receptors is a human donor with non-small cell lung cancer who had stable disease on radiotherapy plus ipilimumab. Both conserved end residues are part of each CDR3. A D gene is named only where the DNA matches it firmly. Clone size is shown for a subset of rows, as once, few, many or a class of expanded clone.

-,TRBV7-2,TRBJ2-1,14,TRBD2,CASSLGGLNSEQFF,TGTGCCAGCAGCTTAGGGGGACTAAACAGTGAGCAGTTCTTC
-,TRBV7-9,TRBJ1-6,15,TRBD1,CASSPTGGTHSPLHF,TGTGCCAGCAGCCCTACAGGGGGCACCCATTCACCCCTCCACTTT
few,TRBV6-1,TRBJ1-2,14,-,CASSTGPLGMGYTF,TGTGCCAGCAGTACCGGGCCCCTCGGAATGGGCTACACCTTC
-,TRBV30,TRBJ2-7,11,-,CAWRGTYEQYF,TGTGCCTGGAGGGGAACCTACGAGCAGTACTTC
-,TRBV6-5,TRBJ1-6,14,-,CASSPSRVESPLHF,TGTGCCAGCAGCCCCAGCAGGGTGGAGTCACCCCTCCACTTT
-,TRBV10-1,TRBJ1-1,13,-,CASSESGTTEAFF,TGCGCCAGCAGTGAGTCAGGGACCACTGAAGCTTTCTTT
-,TRBV29-1,TRBJ1-3,13,-,CSVVFLSGNTIYF,TGCAGCGTTGTCTTCCTCTCTGGAAACACCATATATTTT
-,TRBV30,TRBJ1-1,16,TRBD1,CAWRETGGIVNTEAFF,TGTGCCTGGAGAGAGACAGGGGGGATTGTCAACACTGAAGCTTTCTTT
once,TRBV5-5,TRBJ1-5,15,-,CASSGTEHSNQPQHF,TGTGCCAGCAGCGGGACGGAACATAGCAATCAGCCCCAGCATTTT
-,TRBV27,TRBJ2-6,22,TRBD2,CASSNKKLTEREGSSGANVLTF,TGTGCCAGCAGTAATAAAAAACTAACCGAGCGGGAGGGGAGCTCTGGGGCCAACGTCCTGACTTTC
-,TRBV10-3,TRBJ2-3,13,TRBD1,CAISRGLTDTQYF,TGTGCCATCAGTAGGGGGCTGACAGATACGCAGTATTTT
-,TRBV7-7,TRBJ2-1,13,-,CASGPLRTGEQFF,TGTGCCAGCGGGCCCCTTCGCACGGGAGAGCAGTTCTTC
-,TRBV5-4,TRBJ1-4,16,TRBD1,CASSLVTGATNEKLFF,TGTGCCAGCAGCTTGGTTACAGGGGCAACTAATGAAAAACTGTTTTTT
-,TRBV7-8,TRBJ1-6,17,-,CASRLVAGSSYNSPLHF,TGTGCCAGCAGATTAGTAGCGGGGAGCTCCTATAATTCACCCCTCCACTTT
-,TRBV4-1,TRBJ2-5,15,TRBD2,CASSQQGGRGETQYF,TGCGCCAGCAGCCAACAAGGCGGGAGGGGAGAGACCCAGTACTTC
once,TRBV5-1,TRBJ2-4,14,TRBD2,CASSLEGTSGAQYF,TGCGCCAGCAGCTTGGAAGGGACTAGCGGCGCTCAGTACTTC
-,TRBV2,TRBJ1-3,15,-,CASSEAPDARNTIYF,TGTGCCAGCAGTGAAGCGCCAGACGCCAGAAACACCATATATTTT
-,TRBV27,TRBJ1-1,15,TRBD1,CASSRRQGGNTEAFF,TGTGCCAGCAGTCGCCGACAGGGAGGGAACACTGAAGCTTTCTTT
-,TRBV4-1,TRBJ2-2,13,TRBD2,CASMGGVAGELFF,TGCGCCAGCATGGGAGGGGTCGCCGGGGAGCTGTTTTTT
-,TRBV19,TRBJ2-1,15,-,CASSIGADSYNEQFF,TGTGCCAGTAGTATCGGAGCGGACTCATACAATGAGCAGTTCTTC
-,TRBV2,TRBJ1-4,16,TRBD1,CASSAGQGARNEKLFF,TGTGCCAGCAGCGCGGGACAGGGGGCGAGGAATGAAAAACTGTTTTTT
-,TRBV2,TRBJ1-1,14,TRBD1,CASRAGQGNTEAFF,TGTGCCAGCAGGGCGGGACAGGGGAACACTGAAGCTTTCTTT
-,TRBV7-8,TRBJ1-5,13,TRBD1,CASSLDGQGTRIF,TGTGCCAGCAGCTTAGATGGACAGGGGACTCGAATATTT
once,TRBV15,TRBJ2-7,13,-,CATSPGTSYEQYF,TGTGCCACCAGCCCCGGGACAAGCTACGAGCAGTACTTC
-,TRBV5-1,TRBJ2-3,17,TRBD2,CASSLKAPGGAADTQYF,TGCGCCAGCAGCTTGAAGGCTCCCGGGGGGGCAGCAGATACGCAGTATTTT
-,TRBV27,TRBJ1-5,17,TRBD1,CASSGTGGAEIYQPQHF,TGTGCCAGCAGTGGAACAGGGGGCGCTGAGATCTATCAGCCCCAGCATTTT
-,TRBV6-5,TRBJ2-6,15,-,CASSYRGAGANVLTF,TGTGCCAGCAGTTACCGGGGAGCTGGGGCCAACGTCCTGACTTTC
-,TRBV7-9,TRBJ2-5,15,TRBD2,CASSLTSGNQETQYF,TGTGCCAGCAGTCTGACTAGCGGGAACCAAGAGACCCAGTACTTC
-,TRBV30,TRBJ2-5,15,TRBD2,CAWSGGVAGVRTQYF,TGTGCCTGGAGCGGGGGAGTAGCGGGGGTCCGGACCCAGTACTTC
-,TRBV4-1,TRBJ2-7,17,TRBD2,CASSSQVGLAVTYEQYF,TGCGCCAGCAGTTCACAGGTAGGACTAGCGGTAACCTACGAGCAGTACTTC
-,TRBV5-1,TRBJ2-1,13,-,CASSLVWGAEQFF,TGCGCCAGCAGCTTGGTATGGGGAGCTGAGCAGTTCTTC
-,TRBV6-1,TRBJ1-5,13,-,CASWTRNGQPQHF,TGTGCCAGCTGGACAAGAAACGGTCAGCCCCAGCATTTT
-,TRBV25-1,TRBJ1-4,16,TRBD1,CASSRQGRGTNEKLFF,TGTGCCAGCAGTCGACAGGGACGTGGAACTAATGAAAAACTGTTTTTT
-,TRBV14,TRBJ2-7,15,-,CASSQEYPKGNEQYF,TGTGCCAGCAGCCAAGAGTACCCCAAAGGAAACGAGCAGTACTTC
-,TRBV6-6,TRBJ1-5,15,-,CASSPTSQTGRPQHF,TGTGCCAGCAGCCCCACCTCCCAAACAGGTCGGCCCCAGCATTTT
-,TRBV5-1,TRBJ1-4,15,-,CASRFEITTNEKLFF,TGCGCCAGCAGGTTCGAGATAACAACTAATGAAAAACTGTTTTTT
-,TRBV11-3,TRBJ2-1,15,-,CASSPSRSFYNEQFF,TGTGCCAGCAGCCCTAGCAGGTCTTTCTACAATGAGCAGTTCTTC
-,TRBV28,TRBJ2-5,14,-,CASSPGDSQETQYF,TGTGCCAGCAGTCCGGGGGACAGCCAAGAGACCCAGTACTTC
-,TRBV6-5,TRBJ2-7,15,TRBD2,CASSPGSGRVAEQYF,TGTGCCAGCAGCCCCGGGAGCGGGAGGGTCGCCGAGCAGTACTTC
-,TRBV25-1,TRBJ2-7,14,TRBD1,CASSETGLGYEQYF,TGTGCCAGCAGTGAGACAGGGCTGGGCTACGAGCAGTACTTC
few,TRBV28,TRBJ2-7,13,-,CASSLTRPDEQYF,TGTGCCAGCAGTCTAACACGGCCAGACGAGCAGTACTTC
-,TRBV18,TRBJ2-3,15,-,CASRQTETSTDTQYF,TGTGCCAGCCGCCAGACAGAAACTAGCACAGATACGCAGTATTTT
-,TRBV6-1,TRBJ1-1,13,-,CASQRRANTEAFF,TGTGCCAGCCAAAGGAGAGCGAACACTGAAGCTTTCTTT
-,TRBV28,TRBJ1-2,14,-,CASERPWPDYGYTF,TGTGCCAGCGAAAGACCTTGGCCCGACTATGGCTACACCTTC
-,TRBV5-6,TRBJ1-1,17,-,CASSPGVGERRNTEAFF,TGTGCCAGCAGCCCCGGGGTTGGGGAGAGGCGGAACACTGAAGCTTTCTTT
-,TRBV20-1,TRBJ2-5,10,-,CSAHQGAQYF,TGCAGTGCCCATCAAGGGGCCCAGTACTTC
medium-sized,TRBV9,TRBJ2-7,14,-,CASSVFDGGGEQYF,TGTGCCAGCAGCGTATTCGACGGGGGCGGCGAGCAGTACTTC
-,TRBV6-5,TRBJ1-2,14,TRBD1,CASSTGQGSYGYTF,TGTGCCAGCAGTACTGGACAGGGAAGCTATGGCTACACCTTC
-,TRBV30,TRBJ2-4,14,-,CAWSGYLAKNIQYF,TGTGCCTGGAGCGGCTATTTAGCCAAAAACATTCAGTACTTC
-,TRBV5-1,TRBJ1-1,13,-,CATRPDGRTEAFF,TGCGCCACCCGACCCGACGGGCGGACTGAAGCTTTCTTT
-,TRBV28,TRBJ2-5,14,TRBD1,CASSETGRQETQYF,TGTGCCAGCAGTGAGACAGGGCGCCAAGAGACCCAGTACTTC
-,TRBV15,TRBJ1-1,15,-,CATSRKDSLNTEAFF,TGTGCCACCAGCAGGAAGGACAGTTTGAACACTGAAGCTTTCTTT
-,TRBV28,TRBJ2-1,14,TRBD2,CASSSLGLALEQFF,TGTGCCAGCAGTTCATTGGGACTAGCACTTGAGCAGTTCTTC
once,TRBV28,TRBJ1-5,16,-,CASSGPGTSLNQPQHF,TGTGCCAGCAGTGGGCCTGGGACAAGCCTCAATCAGCCCCAGCATTTT
-,TRBV9,TRBJ2-2,18,TRBD2,CASSSSTGGWTNTGELFF,TGTGCCAGCAGCTCAAGTACCGGGGGGTGGACGAACACCGGGGAGCTGTTTTTT